This entry describes one T cell receptor beta chain. Its antigen remains unknown. This entry belongs to a study of cytomegalovirus exposure and HLA in healthy donors. On the study more broadly: Out of about 180 million T cells, an earlier analysis found over 90 million unique TCR beta sequences in total. Points from the study as a whole: The dataset shows that most TCR sequences were rare, while some public TCRs occurred in many donors.

In the PCR, 60 Vbeta and 13 Jbeta primers were used. Repertoires were generated with immunoSEQ multiplex PCR, while TCRdb's copy carries only in-frame clones and drops some. Of roughly 80,000 clones in the sample, approximately 62% are singletons; the top ten hold 4.4%. Every donor was a healthy person donating bone marrow. The V end was cut by 3 bases, the J end by 5 bases, with 16 bases between. The germline V gene encodes CDR1 MGHDK and CDR2 SYGVNS. This CDR3 comprises 15 residues. The specimen sequenced was PBMCs. V usage is TRBV25-1 and J usage is TRBJ1-1; D is uncertain. This sequence originates from a male donor in good health and CMV-seropositive. Written as DNA, the CDR3 is TGTGCCAGCAGTGAGTCGAGCAGCCTGAGGACTGAAGCTTTCTTT. This gives the protein CASSESSSLRTEAFF.